This passage covers 8 T cell receptor beta chains from one sample sequenced in a study of Ad26.COV2.S vaccination and SARS-CoV-2 variants. Stated treatment: some 20 received Ad26.COV2.S at low or high dose, single or two shots; 5 received placebo; per-sample allocation not given. The investigators took samples on day 63 after the first vaccine or placebo injection. The data were produced by immunoSEQ multiplex PCR, yet TCRdb's version contains in-frame clones alone and is incomplete. Of 350,000 to 450,000 clones in the sample, approximately 89% are singletons; the top ten hold 1.5% to 2%. Specimen: peripheral blood, collected in a trial of Ad26.COV2.S vaccine versus placebo. These receptor sequences come from a person between 18 and 65 years old who received the Ad26.COV2.S COVID-19 vaccine or a placebo.

A single count supports this clone. The genes are TRBV25-1 and TRBJ1-2; tentative D call: TRBD1 (5 bases). Per germline, CDR1 MGHDK and CDR2 SYGVNS. The CDR3 consists of 14 residues. Trimming pared 7 bases from V and 2 bases from J, leaving 14 bases between. As DNA, the CDR3 is TGTGCCAGCATGGAGTCGGGGCGGAACTATGGCTACACCTTC. Protein sequence: CASMESGRNYGYTF.

The chain couples TRBV6-1 to TRBJ1-6, with D maybe TRBD1 (5 bases). Per the germline V gene, CDR1 is MNHNS and CDR2 is SASEGT. The V end lost 3 bases, the J end lost 2 bases, and 8 bases lay between the germline ends. This CDR3 contains 15 residues. Here the CDR3 reads CASSDWDPYNSPLHF. CDR3 coding DNA: TGTGCCAGCAGTGATTGGGACCCCTATAATTCACCCCTCCACTTT.

In nucleotides, the CDR3 is TGTGCCACCAGCAGAGCCCTACTAGCGGGAGTTTCCAATGAGCAGTTCTTC. Translating gives CATSRALLAGVSNEQFF. The genes are TRBV15 and TRBJ2-1, with TRBD2 identical over 11 bases. J was trimmed by 6 bases and V by 1 base; bases with no gene match: 8. This CDR3 region has 17 residues. The germline CDR1 and CDR2 sequences are LNHNV and YYDKDF (reference sequence).

The chain combines TRBV9 with TRBJ1-2; D call uncertain. The CDR3 extends over 16 amino acids. CDR1 is SGDLS and CDR2 is YYNGEE in the germline V gene. V lost 0 bases and J 1 base, leaving 13 bases between the germline ends. Here the CDR3 DNA reads TGTGCCAGCAGCGTAGCGGTGGGTCAGCTTAACTATGGCTACACCTTC. Translation gives CASSVAVGQLNYGYTF.

V gene TRBV28 combines with J gene TRBJ2-1; 13 bases line up with TRBD2. Germline V gene sequence: CDR1 MDHEN, CDR2 SYDVKM. CDR3 length: 17 amino acids. J gave up 5 bases and V 5 bases, and 9 bases lay outside the gene matches. The CDR3 bases are TGTGCCAGCAGTCCCCGGACTAGCGGGAGCACAAACAATGAGCAGTTCTTC. Amino acid sequence: CASSPRTSGSTNNEQFF. The full variable domain, its missing parts supplied by reference TRBV28 and TRBJ2-1, is DVKVTQSSRYLVKRTGEKVFLECVQDMDHENMFWYRQDPGLGLRLIYFSYDVKMKEKGDIPEGYSVSREKKERFSLILESASTNQTSMYLCASSPRTSGSTNNEQFFGPGTRLTVL.

In this sample, this clone turned up once. The CDR3: CASSGSYEQYF. Written as DNA, the CDR3 is TGTGCCAGCAGTGGCTCCTACGAGCAGTACTTC. The genes are TRBV27 and TRBJ2-7; unclear D gene. This CDR3 contains 11 residues. Looked up from germline, CDR1 is MNHEY and CDR2 is SMNVEV (reference sequence). With 5 bases removed from V and 0 bases from J, the gap between germline ends came to 2 bases.

V and J are TRBV5-4 and TRBJ2-7, with TRBD2 as a possible D gene (6 bases). The CDR3 consists of 15 residues. Trimming shortened V by 0 bases and J by 1 base, and 11 bases separated the two germline ends. Germline V gene sequence: CDR1 SGHNT, CDR2 YYREEE (reference sequence). The DNA for the CDR3 is TGTGCCAGCAGCTTGGATCCCCTAGCGTCCTACGAGCAGTACTTC. This encodes CASSLDPLASYEQYF.

The chain couples TRBV28 to TRBJ2-1; TRBD1 agrees at 8 bases. Germline CDR1 reads MDHEN; CDR2 reads SYDVKM. V gave up 3 bases and J gave up 3 bases; unmatched junction bases: 4. The CDR3 covers 15 residues. The CDR3 DNA follows: TGTGCCAGCAGTTTGGACAGGGCCCGCTACAATGAGCAGTTCTTC. As protein: CASSLDRARYNEQFF. Looking up the rest from reference TRBV28 and TRBJ2-1 gives the full variable domain: DVKVTQSSRYLVKRTGEKVFLECVQDMDHENMFWYRQDPGLGLRLIYFSYDVKMKEKGDIPEGYSVSREKKERFSLILESASTNQTSMYLCASSLDRARYNEQFFGPGTRLTVL.